Shown below are 19 T cell receptor beta chains from a single sample sequenced in a study of Ad26.COV2.S vaccination and SARS-CoV-2 variants. The protocol was immunoSEQ multiplex PCR, while the TCRdb copy is restricted to in-frame clones and leaves out a portion. Of around 450,000 clones listed, approximately 90% were seen once; the top ten hold approximately 12%. Stated treatment: approximately 18 received Ad26.COV2.S at low or high dose, single or two shots; several received placebo; per-sample allocation not given. The samples date from day 63 after the first vaccine or placebo injection. The specimen was peripheral blood, collected in a trial of Ad26.COV2.S vaccine versus placebo. These receptors were collected from a person between 18 and 65 years old who received the Ad26.COV2.S COVID-19 vaccine or a placebo.

This chain uses TRBV5-1 with TRBJ2-3; D remains unclear. The CDR3 is 14 amino acids. The germline V gene has CDR1 SGHRS and CDR2 YFSETQ. V shed 6 bases and J shed 0 bases, with 11 bases lying between them. Here the CDR3 DNA reads TGCGCCAGCACCGTCGGCGCCAGCACAGATACGCAGTATTTT. It encodes CASTVGASTDTQYF.

The chain couples TRBV2 to TRBJ1-2; TRBD1 matches 7 bases. Germline CDR1 and CDR2: SNHLY and FYNNEI. This CDR3 has 15 amino acids. J was trimmed by 6 bases and V by 1 base; bases with no gene match: 8. As DNA, the CDR3 is TGTGCCAGCAGTGAAGTGGCAGGGAGGGGGCATGGCTACACCTTC. It translates to CASSEVAGRGHGYTF.

The table lists this clone with a count of one. This chain links TRBV28 with TRBJ1-4; D gene unclear. CDR1 is MDHEN and CDR2 is SYDVKM in the germline V gene. The CDR3 is made up of 13 amino acids. Trimming removed 7 bases at V and 5 bases at J, with 11 bases between. The DNA of the CDR3 is TGTGCCAGCAACTCCGGGCAAAATGAAAAACTGTTTTTT. This encodes CASNSGQNEKLFF.

The V and J genes are TRBV18 and TRBJ2-5; perhaps TRBD2 as D (5 bases). Looked up from germline, CDR1 is KGHSH and CDR2 is LQKENI. The CDR3 length is 15 residues. V was shortened by 2 bases and J by 5 bases, with 15 bases between the two germline ends. The CDR3 bases are TGTGCCAGCTCACCAATCTTCAACCGGGGTGAGACCCAGTACTTC. Translation: CASSPIFNRGETQYF.

In its sample, this clone was seen once. This chain links TRBV10-2 with TRBJ2-7; 9 positions agree with TRBD2. The length of the CDR3 is 16 residues. Trimming removed 3 bases from V and 4 bases from J; junction bases left unmatched: 10. CDR1 is WSHSY and CDR2 is SAAADI in the germline V gene. The CDR3 DNA is TGCGCCAGCAGTGAAGGGGCGGGAGGGCCTCATTACGAGCAGTACTTC. Its translation: CASSEGAGGPHYEQYF.

This chain uses TRBV28 with TRBJ1-6, with D maybe TRBD1 (6 bases). CDR3 length: 13 amino acids. V lost 7 bases and J 10 bases, leaving 14 bases between the germline ends. Germline CDR1 MDHEN, CDR2 SYDVKM. The CDR3 nucleotides read TGTGCCAGCAACCGGGACATGCGATCACCCCTCCACTTT. It translates to CASNRDMRSPLHF.

The chain couples TRBV9 to TRBJ1-1; D remains ambiguous. CDR1 and CDR2 (germline): SGDLS, YYNGEE. This CDR3 has 16 amino acids. Deletions cut 2 bases from V and 3 bases from J, with 17 bases between. The CDR3 region has the DNA TGTGCCAGCAGCGTCGGAGAAACGACATCTGACACTGAAGCTTTCTTT. It yields the protein CASSVGETTSDTEAFF.

The chain combines TRBV4-2 with TRBJ2-2; D gene uncertain. The germline gives CDR1 LGHNA, CDR2 YNFKEQ. The ends were cut back, 4 bases at V and 4 bases at J, with 7 bases in the middle. The CDR3 loop spans 13 amino acids. The chain's CDR3 is CASSLTSTGELFF. The CDR3 DNA is TGTGCCAGCAGCCTGACCAGCACCGGGGAGCTGTTTTTT.

V gene TRBV6-1 combines with J gene TRBJ2-3, with 11 bases aligning to TRBD2. Losses at the gene ends were 2 bases for V and 7 bases for J; bases not matched to a gene: 5. The CDR3 spans 15 residues. Germline-derived CDR1 and CDR2 are MNHNS and SASEGT. CDR3 nucleotide sequence: TGTGCCAGCAGTGAAAATAGCGGGAGGGCCCATACGCAGTATTTT. Amino acids: CASSENSGRAHTQYF.

This chain links TRBV6-5 with TRBJ1-1, with TRBD1 identical over 8 bases. The germline V gene encodes CDR1 MNHEY and CDR2 SVGAGI. Trimming took 2 bases from V and 3 from J; bases not matched to a gene: 8. The CDR3 is 16 residues long. The CDR3 reads CASSYIGTGKDTEAFF. CDR3 sequence (DNA): TGTGCCAGCAGTTACATAGGGACAGGCAAAGACACTGAAGCTTTCTTT.

The V and J genes are TRBV27 and TRBJ2-1; 7 nucleotides line up with TRBD2. J gave up 7 bases and V 3 bases, and 6 bases lay outside the gene matches. This CDR3 has 14 residues. From germline, CDR1 is MNHEY and CDR2 SMNVEV (reference sequence). This CDR3 reads CASSFRGEGNEQFF. DNA for the CDR3: TGTGCCAGCAGTTTCCGAGGGGAGGGGAATGAGCAGTTCTTC.

CDR3 coding DNA: TGTGCCAGCAGACCCGGGACAGGGTCCGAGCAGTACTTC. It translates to CASRPGTGSEQYF. The chain is built from TRBV7-8 and TRBJ2-7, with 9 bases lining up with TRBD1. The V segment lost 6 bases and the J segment 6 bases; nucleotides outside the gene matches: 6. The CDR3 totals 13 residues. Per the germline V gene, CDR1 is SGHVS and CDR2 is FQNEAQ.

The chain recombines TRBV6-5 with TRBJ2-1; 8 bases match TRBD1. The CDR3 totals 14 residues. Germline assignment: CDR1 MNHEY and CDR2 SVGAGI. V was pared by 7 bases and J by 5 bases, with 7 bases of the junction left unmatched. CDR3 sequence reads: CASNPGGVNNEQFF. The CDR3 bases are TGTGCCAGCAATCCAGGGGGCGTCAACAATGAGCAGTTCTTC.

The rearrangement links TRBV30 to TRBJ2-7; D gene ambiguous. V lost 3 bases to trimming and J lost 4 bases, with 7 bases between them. Germline lookup yields CDR1 GTSNPN and CDR2 SVGIG (reference sequence). The CDR3 has 11 residues. In DNA form, the CDR3 reads TGTGCCTGGAGGTCCTTATACGAGCAGTACTTC. Translated, it gives CAWRSLYEQYF.

The chain links TRBV30 to TRBJ2-3; D not certain. Germline V gene lookup returns CDR1 GTSNPN and CDR2 SVGIG (reference sequence). V was cut by 5 bases and J by 4 bases, with 7 bases left in between. The CDR3 sequence is 11 residues long. This CDR3 is CAWEDADTQYF. The CDR3 DNA follows: TGTGCCTGGGAGGACGCAGATACGCAGTATTTT. The full variable domain, rest sourced from reference TRBV30 and TRBJ2-3, is SQTIHQWPATLVQPVGSPLSLECTVEGTSNPNLYWYRQAAGRGLQLLFYSVGIGQISSEVPQNLSASRPQDRQFILSSKKLLLSDSGFYLCAWEDADTQYFGPGTRLTVL.

This chain joins TRBV3-1 (or the pseudogene TRBV3-2) and TRBJ2-7, with 9 nucleotides matching TRBD1. V shed 1 base, J shed 3 bases, and the junction held 4 bases outside the gene matches. Per germline, CDR1 LGHDT and CDR2 YNNKEL (reference sequence). The CDR3 spans 15 residues. The CDR3 DNA reads as TGTGCCAGCAGCCAAGGGACAGGGGACAACTACGAGCAGTACTTC. Protein sequence: CASSQGTGDNYEQYF.

The V call is TRBV27, the J call TRBJ2-1; the D gene is possibly TRBD2 (6 bases). The CDR3 runs to 14 residues. CDR1 is MNHEY, CDR2 SMNVEV, per germline (reference sequence). With 9 bases removed from V and 2 bases from J, the gap between germline ends came to 14 bases. This CDR3 reads CASHLSGPYNEQFF. The CDR3 nucleotides are TGTGCCAGTCACCTTAGCGGACCCTACAATGAGCAGTTCTTC.

The CDR3 region has the DNA TGTGCCAGCAGTTACTCGGCGGAAGCCAAAAACATTCAGTACTTC. This sequence encodes CASSYSAEAKNIQYF. This sequence joins TRBV6-5 and TRBJ2-4; no firm D call. The CDR3 extends over 15 amino acids. With 0 bases removed from V and 0 bases from J, the gap between germline ends came to 6 bases. The germline V gene has CDR1 MNHEY and CDR2 SVGAGI.

The rearrangement links TRBV27 to TRBJ2-7, with 8 positions matching TRBD1. The V and J ends lost 4 bases and 1 base, in that order; junction bases with no gene match: 6. The germline V gene has CDR1 MNHEY and CDR2 SMNVEV (reference sequence). The CDR3 is 15 amino acids. The CDR3 loop is CASSSRDRRSYEQYF. CDR3 in DNA: TGTGCCAGCAGTTCTCGGGACAGGAGATCCTACGAGCAGTACTTC.